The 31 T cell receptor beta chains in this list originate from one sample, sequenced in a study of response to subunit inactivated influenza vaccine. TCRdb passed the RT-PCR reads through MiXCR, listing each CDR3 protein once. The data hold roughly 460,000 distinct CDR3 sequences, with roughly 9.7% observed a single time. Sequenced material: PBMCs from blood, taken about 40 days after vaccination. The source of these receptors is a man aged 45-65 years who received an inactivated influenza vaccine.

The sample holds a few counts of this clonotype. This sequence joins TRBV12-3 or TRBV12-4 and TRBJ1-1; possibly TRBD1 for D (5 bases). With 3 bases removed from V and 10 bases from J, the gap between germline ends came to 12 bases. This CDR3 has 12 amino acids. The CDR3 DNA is TGTGCCAGCAGTTTCCCGGGGACGGGAGCTTTCTTT. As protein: CASSFPGTGAFF.

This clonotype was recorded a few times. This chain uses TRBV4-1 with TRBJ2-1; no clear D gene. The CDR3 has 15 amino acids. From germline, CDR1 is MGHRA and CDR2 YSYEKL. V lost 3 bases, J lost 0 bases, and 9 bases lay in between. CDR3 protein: CASSQYPRSYNEQFF. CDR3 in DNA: TGCGCCAGCAGCCAGTACCCTCGCTCCTACAATGAGCAGTTCTTC.

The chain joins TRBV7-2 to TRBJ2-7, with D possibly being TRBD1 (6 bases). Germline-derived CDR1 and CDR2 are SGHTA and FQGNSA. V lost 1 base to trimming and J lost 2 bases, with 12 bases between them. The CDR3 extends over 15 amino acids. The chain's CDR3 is CASSLGQAVTYEQYF. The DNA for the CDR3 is TGTGCCAGCAGCTTAGGACAGGCCGTCACCTACGAGCAGTACTTC.

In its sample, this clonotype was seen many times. CDR3 coding DNA: TGCAGCGTTGAAGAAAAAAGTCGGGAATGGACAGATACGCAGTATTTT. It encodes CSVEEKSREWTDTQYF. The J gene is TRBJ2-3, the V gene TRBV29-1; possibly TRBD2 for D (5 bases). This CDR3 is 16 amino acids long. The germline V gene has CDR1 SQVTM and CDR2 ANQGSEA. V was clipped by 0 bases and J by 3 bases, with 16 bases between them.

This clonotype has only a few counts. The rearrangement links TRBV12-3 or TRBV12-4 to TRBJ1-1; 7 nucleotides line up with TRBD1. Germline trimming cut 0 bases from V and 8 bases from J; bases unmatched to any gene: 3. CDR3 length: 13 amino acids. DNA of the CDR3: TGTGCCAGCAGTTTAGCGCTACAGGGGGAAGCTTTCTTT. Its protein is CASSLALQGEAFF.

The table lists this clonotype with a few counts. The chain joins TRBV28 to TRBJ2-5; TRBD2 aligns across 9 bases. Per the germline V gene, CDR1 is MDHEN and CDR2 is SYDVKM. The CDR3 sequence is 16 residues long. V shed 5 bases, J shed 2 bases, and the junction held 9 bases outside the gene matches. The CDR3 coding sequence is TGTGCCAGCAGTCCCTCGGGGAGCGGGAGGCAAGAGACCCAGTACTTC. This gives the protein CASSPSGSGRQETQYF.

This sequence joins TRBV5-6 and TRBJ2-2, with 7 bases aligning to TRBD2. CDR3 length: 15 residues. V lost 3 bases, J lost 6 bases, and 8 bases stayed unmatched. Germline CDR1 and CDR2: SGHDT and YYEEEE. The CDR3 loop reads CASSSNGGGPGELFF. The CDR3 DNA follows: TGTGCCAGCAGCTCCAATGGGGGGGGACCCGGGGAGCTGTTTTTT.

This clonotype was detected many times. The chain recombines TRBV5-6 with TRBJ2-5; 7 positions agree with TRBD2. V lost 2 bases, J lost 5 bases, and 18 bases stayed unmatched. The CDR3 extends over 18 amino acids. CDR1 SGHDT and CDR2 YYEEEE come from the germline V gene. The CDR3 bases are TGTGCCAGCAGCTTTTTGCGGCAAGGCGGGGGATCAGACGAGACCCAGTACTTC. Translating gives CASSFLRQGGGSDETQYF.

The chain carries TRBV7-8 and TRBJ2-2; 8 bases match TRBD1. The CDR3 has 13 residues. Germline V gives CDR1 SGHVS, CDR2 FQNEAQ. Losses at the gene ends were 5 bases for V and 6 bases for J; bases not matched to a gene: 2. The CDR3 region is CASSPGQAGELFF. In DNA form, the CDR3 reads TGTGCCAGCAGCCCGGGACAGGCCGGGGAGCTGTTTTTT.

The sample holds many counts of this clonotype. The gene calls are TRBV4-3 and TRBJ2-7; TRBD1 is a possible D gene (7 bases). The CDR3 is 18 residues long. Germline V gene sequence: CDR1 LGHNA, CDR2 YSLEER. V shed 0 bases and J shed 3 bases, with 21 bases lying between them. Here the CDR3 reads CASSQDSLRTGLNYEQYF. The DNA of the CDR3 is TGCGCCAGCAGCCAAGATTCCCTACGGACAGGACTAAACTACGAGCAGTACTTC.

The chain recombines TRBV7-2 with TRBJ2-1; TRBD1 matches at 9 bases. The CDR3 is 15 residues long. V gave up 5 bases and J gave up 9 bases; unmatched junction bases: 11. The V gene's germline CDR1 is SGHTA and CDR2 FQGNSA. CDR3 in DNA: TGTGCCAGCAGCAAGACCGGGACAGGGTGGGGTGAGCAGTTCTTC. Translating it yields CASSKTGTGWGEQFF.

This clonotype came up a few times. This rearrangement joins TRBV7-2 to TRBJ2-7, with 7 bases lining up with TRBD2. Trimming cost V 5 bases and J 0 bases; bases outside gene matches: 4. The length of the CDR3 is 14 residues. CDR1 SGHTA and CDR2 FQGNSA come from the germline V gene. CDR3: CASSPSGASYEQYF. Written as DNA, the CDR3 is TGTGCCAGCAGCCCTAGCGGAGCCTCCTACGAGCAGTACTTC.

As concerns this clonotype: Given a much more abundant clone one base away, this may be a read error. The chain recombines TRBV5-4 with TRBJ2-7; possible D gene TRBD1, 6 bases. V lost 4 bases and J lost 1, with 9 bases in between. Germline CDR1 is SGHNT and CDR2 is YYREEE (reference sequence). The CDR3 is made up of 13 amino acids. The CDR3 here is CASSTQGSYEQYF. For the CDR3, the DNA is TGTGCCAGCAGCACCCAGGGGTCCTACGAGCAGTACTTC.

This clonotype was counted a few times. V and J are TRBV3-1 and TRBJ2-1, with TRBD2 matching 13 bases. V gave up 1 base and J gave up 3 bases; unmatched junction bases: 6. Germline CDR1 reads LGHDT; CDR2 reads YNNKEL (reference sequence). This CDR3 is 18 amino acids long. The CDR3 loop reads CASSQARWTSGGYNEQFF. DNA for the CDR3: TGTGCCAGCAGCCAAGCTCGATGGACTAGCGGGGGCTACAATGAGCAGTTCTTC.

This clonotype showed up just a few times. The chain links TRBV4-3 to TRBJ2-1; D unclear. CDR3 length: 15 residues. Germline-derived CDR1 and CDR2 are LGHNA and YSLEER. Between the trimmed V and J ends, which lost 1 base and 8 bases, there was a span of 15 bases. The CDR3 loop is CASSQGALGWDEQFF. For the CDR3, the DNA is TGCGCCAGCAGCCAAGGGGCCCTTGGATGGGATGAGCAGTTCTTC.

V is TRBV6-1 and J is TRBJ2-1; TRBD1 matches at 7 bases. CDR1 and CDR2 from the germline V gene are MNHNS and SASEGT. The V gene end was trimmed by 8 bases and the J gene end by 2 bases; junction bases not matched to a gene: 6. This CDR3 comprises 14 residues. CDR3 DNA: TGTGCCAGCTGGGGACAGCCGGCCTACAATGAGCAGTTCTTC. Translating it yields CASWGQPAYNEQFF.

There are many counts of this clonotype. CDR3 loop: CASSLRGAETQYF. Here the CDR3 DNA reads TGTGCCAGCAGCCTCCGGGGTGCGGAGACCCAGTACTTC. The chain links TRBV5-6 to TRBJ2-5; weak D call: TRBD2 (5 bases). V lost 4 bases to trimming and J lost 5 bases, with 12 bases between them. The CDR3 contains 13 residues. The germline gives CDR1 SGHDT, CDR2 YYEEEE.

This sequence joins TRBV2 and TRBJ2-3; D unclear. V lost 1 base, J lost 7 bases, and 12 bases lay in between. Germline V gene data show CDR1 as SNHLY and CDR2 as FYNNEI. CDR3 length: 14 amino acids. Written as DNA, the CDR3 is TGTGCCAGCAGTGAAGGACGGTCCGGAAATACGCAGTATTTT. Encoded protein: CASSEGRSGNTQYF.

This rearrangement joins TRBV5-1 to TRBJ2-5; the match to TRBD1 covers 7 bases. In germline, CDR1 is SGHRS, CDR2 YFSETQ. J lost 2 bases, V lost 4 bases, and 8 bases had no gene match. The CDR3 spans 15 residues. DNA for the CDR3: TGCGCCAGCAGCCCCGGGACAGCGACACAAGAGACCCAGTACTTC. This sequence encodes CASSPGTATQETQYF.

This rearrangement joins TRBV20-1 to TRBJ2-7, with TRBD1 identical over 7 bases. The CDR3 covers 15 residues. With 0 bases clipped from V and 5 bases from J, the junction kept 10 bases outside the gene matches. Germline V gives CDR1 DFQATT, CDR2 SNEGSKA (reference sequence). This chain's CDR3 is CSARDPIDRVHEQYF. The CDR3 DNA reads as TGCAGTGCTAGAGATCCGATCGACAGGGTGCACGAGCAGTACTTC.

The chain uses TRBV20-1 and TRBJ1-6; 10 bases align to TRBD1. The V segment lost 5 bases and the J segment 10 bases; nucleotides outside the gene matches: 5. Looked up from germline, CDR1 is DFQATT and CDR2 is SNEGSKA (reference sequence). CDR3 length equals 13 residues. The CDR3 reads CSAYDRGRSPLHF. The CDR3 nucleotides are TGCAGTGCTTACGACAGGGGGCGATCACCCCTCCACTTT.

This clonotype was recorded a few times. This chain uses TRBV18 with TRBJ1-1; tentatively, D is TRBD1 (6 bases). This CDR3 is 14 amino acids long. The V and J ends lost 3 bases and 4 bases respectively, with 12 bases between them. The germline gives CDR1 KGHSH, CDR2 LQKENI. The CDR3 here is CASSPSGQGTEAFF. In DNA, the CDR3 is TGTGCCAGCTCACCTTCGGGACAAGGCACTGAAGCTTTCTTT.

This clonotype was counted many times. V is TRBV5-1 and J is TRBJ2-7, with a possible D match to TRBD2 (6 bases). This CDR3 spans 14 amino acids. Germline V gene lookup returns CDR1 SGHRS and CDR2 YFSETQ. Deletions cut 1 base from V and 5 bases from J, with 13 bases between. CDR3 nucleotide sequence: TGCGCCAGCAGCTTGCAGTCTAGCGCCCACGAGCAGTACTTC. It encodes CASSLQSSAHEQYF.

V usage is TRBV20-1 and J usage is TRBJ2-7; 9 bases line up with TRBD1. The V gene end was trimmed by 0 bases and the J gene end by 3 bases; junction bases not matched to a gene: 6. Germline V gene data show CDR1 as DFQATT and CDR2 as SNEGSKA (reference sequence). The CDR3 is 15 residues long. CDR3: CSARDITGGSYEQYF. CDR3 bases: TGCAGTGCTAGAGATATTACAGGGGGCAGCTACGAGCAGTACTTC.

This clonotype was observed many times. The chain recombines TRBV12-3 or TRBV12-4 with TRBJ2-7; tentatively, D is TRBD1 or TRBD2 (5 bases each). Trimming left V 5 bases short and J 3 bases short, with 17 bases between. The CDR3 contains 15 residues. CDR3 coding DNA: TGTGCCAGCAGTCCCTCAGGGATCGGGGACTACGAGCAGTACTTC. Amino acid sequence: CASSPSGIGDYEQYF.

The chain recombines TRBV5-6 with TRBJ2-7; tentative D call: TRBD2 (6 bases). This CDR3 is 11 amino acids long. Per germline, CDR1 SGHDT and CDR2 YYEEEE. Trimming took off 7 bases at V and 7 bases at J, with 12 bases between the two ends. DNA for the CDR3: TGTGCCAGCGGTTGGGGGGTTGAGCAGTACTTC. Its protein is CASGWGVEQYF.

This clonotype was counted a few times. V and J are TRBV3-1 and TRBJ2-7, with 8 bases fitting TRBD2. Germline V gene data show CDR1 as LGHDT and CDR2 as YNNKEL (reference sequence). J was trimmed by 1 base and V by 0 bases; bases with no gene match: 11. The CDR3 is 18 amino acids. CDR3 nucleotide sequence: TGTGCCAGCAGCCAAGATCCAAGCGGGAGAGCGCCTTCCTACGAGCAGTACTTC. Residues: CASSQDPSGRAPSYEQYF.

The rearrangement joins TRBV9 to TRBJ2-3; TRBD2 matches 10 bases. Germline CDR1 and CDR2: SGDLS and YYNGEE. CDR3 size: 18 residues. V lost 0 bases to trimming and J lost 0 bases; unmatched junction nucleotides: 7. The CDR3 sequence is CASSVGLAGGPSTDTQYF. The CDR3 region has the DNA TGTGCCAGCAGCGTAGGGTTAGCGGGAGGCCCTAGCACAGATACGCAGTATTTT. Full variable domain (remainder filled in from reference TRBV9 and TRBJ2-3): DSGVTQTPKHLITATGQRVTLRCSPRSGDLSVYWYQQSLDQGLQFLIQYYNGEERAKGNILERFSAQQFPDLHSELNLSSLELGDSALYFCASSVGLAGGPSTDTQYFGPGTRLTVL.

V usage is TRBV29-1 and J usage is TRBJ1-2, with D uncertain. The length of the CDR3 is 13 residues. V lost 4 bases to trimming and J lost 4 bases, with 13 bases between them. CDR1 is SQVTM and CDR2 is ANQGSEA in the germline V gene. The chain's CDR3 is CSVGSWNSYGYTF. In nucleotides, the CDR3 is TGCAGCGTTGGGAGCTGGAATAGCTATGGCTACACCTTC.

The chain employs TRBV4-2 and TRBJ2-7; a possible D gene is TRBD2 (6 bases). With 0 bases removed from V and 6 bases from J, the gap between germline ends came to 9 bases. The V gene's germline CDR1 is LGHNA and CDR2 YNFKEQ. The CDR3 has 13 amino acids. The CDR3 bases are TGTGCCAGCAGCCAAGAATGGGGAGGCGAGCAGTACTTC. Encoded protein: CASSQEWGGEQYF.

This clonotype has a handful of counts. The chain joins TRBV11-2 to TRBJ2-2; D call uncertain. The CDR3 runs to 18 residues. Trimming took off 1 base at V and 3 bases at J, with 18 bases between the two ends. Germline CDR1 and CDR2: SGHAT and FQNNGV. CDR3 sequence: CASSLGLSLKPYTGELFF. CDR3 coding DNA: TGTGCCAGCAGCTTAGGTCTCTCCCTAAAACCTTACACCGGGGAGCTGTTTTTT.